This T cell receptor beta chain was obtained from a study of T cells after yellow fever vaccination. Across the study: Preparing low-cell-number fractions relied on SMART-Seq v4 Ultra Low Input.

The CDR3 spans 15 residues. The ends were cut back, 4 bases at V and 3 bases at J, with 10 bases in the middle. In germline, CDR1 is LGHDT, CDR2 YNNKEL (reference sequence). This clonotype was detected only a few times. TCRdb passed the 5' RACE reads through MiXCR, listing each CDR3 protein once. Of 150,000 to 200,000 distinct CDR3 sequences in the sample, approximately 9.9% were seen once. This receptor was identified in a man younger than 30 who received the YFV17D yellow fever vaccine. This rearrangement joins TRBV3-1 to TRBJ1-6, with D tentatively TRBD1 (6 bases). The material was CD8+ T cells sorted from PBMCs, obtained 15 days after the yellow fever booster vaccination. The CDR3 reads CASSRWDNYNSPLHF. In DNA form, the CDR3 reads TGTGCCAGCAGCCGATGGGACAACTATAATTCACCCCTCCACTTT.